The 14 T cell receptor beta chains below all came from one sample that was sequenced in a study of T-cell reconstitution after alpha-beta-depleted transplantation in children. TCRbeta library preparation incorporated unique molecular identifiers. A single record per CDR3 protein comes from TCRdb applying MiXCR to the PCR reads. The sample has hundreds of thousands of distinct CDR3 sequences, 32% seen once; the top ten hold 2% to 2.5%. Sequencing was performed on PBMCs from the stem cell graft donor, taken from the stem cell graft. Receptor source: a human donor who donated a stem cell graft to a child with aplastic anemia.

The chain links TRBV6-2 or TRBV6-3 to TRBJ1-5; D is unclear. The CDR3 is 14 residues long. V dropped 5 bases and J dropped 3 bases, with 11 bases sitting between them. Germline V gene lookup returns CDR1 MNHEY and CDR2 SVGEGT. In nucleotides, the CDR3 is TGTGCCAGCAGTCCCGGAAGCACCAATCAGCCCCAGCATTTT. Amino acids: CASSPGSTNQPQHF.

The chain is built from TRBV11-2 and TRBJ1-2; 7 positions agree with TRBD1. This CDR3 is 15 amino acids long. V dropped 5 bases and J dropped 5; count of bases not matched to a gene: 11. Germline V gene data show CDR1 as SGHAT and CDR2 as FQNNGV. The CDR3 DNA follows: TGTGCCAGCAGCCCCGCAGGACAGGCAGGGTATGGCTACACCTTC. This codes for CASSPAGQAGYGYTF.

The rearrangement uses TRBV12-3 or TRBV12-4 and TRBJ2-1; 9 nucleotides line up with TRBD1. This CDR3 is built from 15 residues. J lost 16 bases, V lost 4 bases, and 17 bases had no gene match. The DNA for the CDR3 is TGTGCCAGCAGTTACACGTTATCTAGCGACAGGGGGGGATTCTTC. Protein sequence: CASSYTLSSDRGGFF.

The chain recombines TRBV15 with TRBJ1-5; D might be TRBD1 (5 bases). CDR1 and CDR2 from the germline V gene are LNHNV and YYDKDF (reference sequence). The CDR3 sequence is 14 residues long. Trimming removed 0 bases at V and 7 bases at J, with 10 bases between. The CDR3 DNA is TGTGCCACCAGCAGAGATCGGCAGGGCCAGCCCCAGCATTTT. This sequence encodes CATSRDRQGQPQHF.

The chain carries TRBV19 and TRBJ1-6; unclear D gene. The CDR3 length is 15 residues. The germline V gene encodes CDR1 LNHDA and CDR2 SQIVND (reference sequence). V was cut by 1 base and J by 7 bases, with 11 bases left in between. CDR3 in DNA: TGTGCCAGTAGTATAGCAAGCCCGACGAATTCACCCCTCCACTTT. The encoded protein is CASSIASPTNSPLHF.

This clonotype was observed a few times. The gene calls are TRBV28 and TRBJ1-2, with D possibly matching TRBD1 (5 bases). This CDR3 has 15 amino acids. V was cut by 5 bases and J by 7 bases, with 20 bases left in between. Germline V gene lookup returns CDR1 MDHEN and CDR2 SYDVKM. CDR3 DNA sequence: TGTGCCAGCAGTGATCAGGGATCACCTTTGGGTGGCTACACCTTC. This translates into CASSDQGSPLGGYTF.

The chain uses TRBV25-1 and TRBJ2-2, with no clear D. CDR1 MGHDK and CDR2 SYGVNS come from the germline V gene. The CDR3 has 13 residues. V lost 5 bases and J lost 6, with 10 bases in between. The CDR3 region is CASSSPRPGELFF. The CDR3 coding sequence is TGTGCCAGCAGTTCACCCCGGCCCGGGGAGCTGTTTTTT.

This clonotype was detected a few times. The CDR3 bases are TGCAGCGTTGTGAGCGGCGCCGATATTGCTTTCTTT. Amino acids: CSVVSGADIAFF. V is TRBV29-1 and J is TRBJ1-1; no reliable D call. Trimming cost V 4 bases and J 11 bases, with 17 bases left between them. The CDR3 loop spans 12 amino acids. Germline V gives CDR1 SQVTM, CDR2 ANQGSEA.

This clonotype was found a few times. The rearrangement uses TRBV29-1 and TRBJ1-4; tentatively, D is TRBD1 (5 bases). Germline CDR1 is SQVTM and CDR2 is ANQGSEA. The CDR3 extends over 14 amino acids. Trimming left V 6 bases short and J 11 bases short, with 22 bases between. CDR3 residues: CSVFEDSRSVKLFF. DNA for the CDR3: TGCAGCGTGTTCGAAGACAGCCGGTCTGTGAAACTGTTTTTT.

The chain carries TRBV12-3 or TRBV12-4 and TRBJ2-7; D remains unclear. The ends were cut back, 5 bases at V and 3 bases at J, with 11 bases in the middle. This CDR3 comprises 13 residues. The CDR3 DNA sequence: TGTGCCAGCAGTGCGGCCCACAGCTACGAGCAGTACTTC. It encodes CASSAAHSYEQYF.

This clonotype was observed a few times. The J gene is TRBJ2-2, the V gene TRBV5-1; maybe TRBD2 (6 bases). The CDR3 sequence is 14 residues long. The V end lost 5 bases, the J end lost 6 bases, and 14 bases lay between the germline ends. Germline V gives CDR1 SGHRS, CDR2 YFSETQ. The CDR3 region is CASRPLLAAGELFF. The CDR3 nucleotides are TGCGCCAGCAGACCCTTACTAGCTGCCGGGGAGCTGTTTTTT.

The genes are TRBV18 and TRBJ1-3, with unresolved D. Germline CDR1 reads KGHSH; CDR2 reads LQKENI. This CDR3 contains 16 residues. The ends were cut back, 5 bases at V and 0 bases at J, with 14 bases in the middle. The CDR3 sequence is CASSSTVTNSGNTIYF. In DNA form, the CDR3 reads TGTGCCAGCTCATCCACAGTTACTAACTCTGGAAACACCATATATTTT.

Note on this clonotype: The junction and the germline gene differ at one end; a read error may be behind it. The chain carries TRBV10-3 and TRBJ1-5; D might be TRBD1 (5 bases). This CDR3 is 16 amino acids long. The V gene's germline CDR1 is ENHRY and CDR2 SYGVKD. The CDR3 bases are TGTGCCACCAGTAGACAGCCGGCCTTAAGCAATCAGCCCCAGCATTTT. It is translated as CATSRQPALSNQPQHF.

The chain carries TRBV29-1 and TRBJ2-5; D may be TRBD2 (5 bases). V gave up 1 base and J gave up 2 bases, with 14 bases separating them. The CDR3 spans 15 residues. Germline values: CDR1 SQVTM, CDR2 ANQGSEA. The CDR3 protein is CSVEVGEDIQETQYF. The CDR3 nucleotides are TGCAGCGTTGAAGTCGGGGAAGACATACAAGAGACCCAGTACTTC.